The 18 T cell receptor beta chains reported below all come from one sample, sequenced in a study of blood T cell repertoires in COVID-19 (dated by TCRdb to between 2020 and 2021). Receptor amplification or capture employed the immunoSEQ multiplex PCR assay. The clones in this table, taken by TCRdb from immuneACCESS, are in-frame only. Not every clone is retained; where verified, under half of the shortfall comes from an unresolved V gene, and the cause of the rest is unknown. For this sample the table gives about 170,000 clones, of which 70% to 90% were detected only once. The ten largest clonotypes hold approximately 0.77% of the sample. Sequenced input: PBMCs or T cells enriched from blood (not recorded which). The source is a woman aged 18-29 years who had recovered from COVID-19.

The rearrangement joins TRBV9 to TRBJ2-1; 8 bases match TRBD2. Losses at the gene ends were 4 bases for V and 4 bases for J; bases not matched to a gene: 7. Germline-derived CDR1 and CDR2 are SGDLS and YYNGEE. The CDR3 has 15 amino acids. As DNA, the CDR3 is TGTGCCAGCAGCCGTACTAGCGGAGCATACAATGAGCAGTTCTTC. This sequence encodes CASSRTSGAYNEQFF.

V is TRBV19 and J is TRBJ2-6; no firm D call. Trimming shortened V by 8 bases and J by 4 bases, and 9 bases separated the two germline ends. In germline, CDR1 is LNHDA, CDR2 SQIVND (reference sequence). CDR3 length: 13 amino acids. The CDR3 is CASRSVGANVLTF. The CDR3 bases are TGTGCCAGTCGGTCGGTCGGGGCCAACGTCCTGACTTTC.

V gene TRBV29-1 combines with J gene TRBJ1-1; 7 positions match TRBD1. The germline V gene has CDR1 SQVTM and CDR2 ANQGSEA. CDR3 length equals 14 residues. The J segment lost 4 bases and the V segment lost 5 bases, leaving 10 bases of the junction unmatched. The CDR3 DNA reads TGCAGCGTTACCGGGACAGTTTTTACCACTGAAGCTTTCTTT. Encoded protein: CSVTGTVFTTEAFF.

The rearrangement links TRBV5-5 to TRBJ2-7, with 7 nucleotides matching TRBD1. With 4 bases clipped from V and 1 base from J, the junction kept 5 bases outside the gene matches. Germline CDR1 and CDR2: SGHKS and YYEKEE (reference sequence). The CDR3 is 14 residues long. The CDR3 region has the DNA TGTGCCAGCAGCCGACAGGGAGTGTCCTACGAGCAGTACTTC. It is translated as CASSRQGVSYEQYF.

The rearrangement links TRBV7-8 to TRBJ2-7; the match to TRBD2 covers 7 bases. The germline gives CDR1 SGHVS, CDR2 FQNEAQ. V was clipped by 3 bases and J by 2 bases; unmatched bases: 1. This CDR3 contains 13 residues. In DNA, the CDR3 is TGTGCCAGCAGCTTGGGGACTACCTACGAGCAGTACTTC. Its protein product is CASSLGTTYEQYF.

In this sample, this clone turned up a few times. The V and J genes are TRBV6-1 and TRBJ2-2, with D maybe TRBD2 (6 bases). Germline assignment: CDR1 MNHNS and CDR2 SASEGT. V lost 3 bases and J lost 4, with 9 bases in between. CDR3 size: 14 residues. The CDR3 coding sequence is TGTGCCAGCAGTGAGACTAGATCCACCGGGGAGCTGTTTTTT. It translates to CASSETRSTGELFF.

This clone was detected only a few times. The chain joins TRBV3-1 (or the pseudogene TRBV3-2) to TRBJ2-3; 9 bases match TRBD2. CDR1 LGHDT and CDR2 YNNKEL come from the germline V gene (reference sequence). V trimming: 1 base; J trimming: 1 base; junction bases outside the gene matches: 9. This CDR3 has 18 residues. The CDR3 reads CASSQVLAGLPGTDTQYF. The CDR3 DNA sequence: TGTGCCAGCAGCCAAGTCCTAGCGGGACTCCCGGGCACAGATACGCAGTATTTT.

The V call is TRBV7-9, the J call TRBJ1-2; D perhaps matches TRBD1 (6 bases). V lost 5 bases, J lost 4 bases, and 23 bases lay in between. The V gene's germline CDR1 is SEHNR and CDR2 FQNEAQ (reference sequence). The CDR3 spans 17 residues. The chain's CDR3 is CASSPDGGALLVYGYTF. The CDR3 DNA reads TGTGCCAGCAGCCCCGATGGGGGGGCCTTGTTAGTCTATGGCTACACCTTC.

In this sample, this clone turned up a few times. The chain carries TRBV5-1 and TRBJ2-5; 10 nucleotides line up with TRBD2. Germline lookup yields CDR1 SGHRS and CDR2 YFSETQ. This CDR3 comprises 16 residues. The V and J ends lost 4 bases and 4 bases, in that order; junction bases with no gene match: 10. CDR3: CASSPSSGSPVETQYF. The DNA of the CDR3 is TGCGCCAGCAGCCCATCTAGCGGGAGTCCAGTAGAGACCCAGTACTTC.

This sequence joins TRBV21-1 and TRBJ2-7; the table's D call TRBD2 went unverified against the DNA. TRBV21-1 is a documented pseudogene. This CDR3 comprises 14 residues. The CDR3 DNA reads TGTGCCAGCAGCAAGTCCCTAAGCTCCTACGAGCAGTACTTC. Translation: CASSKSLSSYEQYF.

The chain is built from TRBV7-2 and TRBJ1-1; D not resolved. This CDR3 comprises 13 residues. Germline V lookup: CDR1 SGHTA, CDR2 FQGNSA. V was pared by 5 bases and J by 7 bases, with 14 bases between. The CDR3 DNA is TGTGCCAGCAGCCGCGAGAGGAGGCGTGAAGCTTTCTTT. It translates to CASSRERRREAFF. The full variable domain, its missing parts supplied by reference TRBV7-2 and TRBJ1-1, is GAGVSQSPSNKVTEKGKDVELRCDPISGHTALYWYRQSLGQGLEFLIYFQGNSAPDKSGLPSDRFSAERTGGSVSTLTIQRTQQEDSAVYLCASSRERRREAFFGQGTRLTVV.

Only a few counts were recorded for this clone. J is TRBJ1-1 and V is TRBV6-1, with D maybe TRBD1 (5 bases). Per germline, CDR1 MNHNS and CDR2 SASEGT. There are 15 residues in the CDR3. V lost 0 bases and J 11 bases, leaving 19 bases between the germline ends. Here the CDR3 reads CASSEAQAVSPPAFF. DNA of the CDR3: TGTGCCAGCAGTGAAGCACAGGCGGTGAGTCCCCCGGCTTTCTTT.

On this clone: As the CDR3 is not closed by the conserved phenylalanine or tryptophan, this likely results from a read error. The DNA is left out, because the CDR3 cannot be placed on it with certainty; the CDR3 is given as TCRdb lists it. The rearrangement joins TRBV10-3 to TRBJ1-1; the table gives TRBD1 as D, unverified against the DNA. Germline V gene sequence: CDR1 ENHRY, CDR2 SYGVKD. The CDR3 is made up of 12 amino acids, end residues included. CDR3 protein: CAIRLPGQGVFL.

This clone was observed a handful of times. The V and J genes are TRBV27 and TRBJ2-3; D is perhaps TRBD2 (5 bases). V dropped 8 bases and J dropped 7 bases, with 22 bases sitting between them. The length of the CDR3 is 15 residues. CDR1 is MNHEY and CDR2 is SMNVEV in the germline V gene (reference sequence). CDR3 in amino acids: CASPGGGLPPHTQYF. Written as DNA, the CDR3 is TGTGCCAGCCCCGGCGGCGGACTCCCTCCCCATACGCAGTATTTT.

The V and J genes are TRBV27 and TRBJ2-6; D might be TRBD1 (6 bases). The CDR3 sequence is 15 residues long. The V gene's germline CDR1 is MNHEY and CDR2 SMNVEV (reference sequence). V was trimmed by 2 bases and J by 2 bases, leaving 7 bases between them. CDR3 coding DNA: TGTGCCAGCAGTTTAAACAGGGCTGGGGCCAACGTCCTGACTTTC. Protein: CASSLNRAGANVLTF.

This chain joins TRBV2 and TRBJ2-3; TRBD1 is a possible D gene (5 bases). The germline gives CDR1 SNHLY, CDR2 FYNNEI. This CDR3 is 14 amino acids long. Between the trimmed V and J ends, which lost 6 bases and 3 bases, there was a span of 13 bases. CDR3 DNA: TGTGCCAGCAGACAGGCACCTAGTACAGATACGCAGTATTTT. As protein: CASRQAPSTDTQYF.

The rearrangement uses TRBV15 and TRBJ2-3; 9 nucleotides align to TRBD2. Germline loops: CDR1 LNHNV, CDR2 YYDKDF (reference sequence). The CDR3 sequence is 18 residues long. V shed 0 bases, J shed 2 bases, and the junction held 9 bases outside the gene matches. For the CDR3, the DNA is TGTGCCACCAGCAGAGATCGGGCGGGAGGGCATGTCACAGATACGCAGTATTTT. This codes for CATSRDRAGGHVTDTQYF.

V is TRBV28 and J is TRBJ2-5; possibly TRBD1 for D (6 bases). The CDR3 is 15 residues long. The V end was cut by 7 bases, the J end by 2 bases, with 17 bases between. Germline V gives CDR1 MDHEN, CDR2 SYDVKM. CDR3: CASISDRRGQETQYF. In nucleotides, the CDR3 is TGTGCCAGCATCTCGGACAGAAGAGGACAAGAGACCCAGTACTTC.